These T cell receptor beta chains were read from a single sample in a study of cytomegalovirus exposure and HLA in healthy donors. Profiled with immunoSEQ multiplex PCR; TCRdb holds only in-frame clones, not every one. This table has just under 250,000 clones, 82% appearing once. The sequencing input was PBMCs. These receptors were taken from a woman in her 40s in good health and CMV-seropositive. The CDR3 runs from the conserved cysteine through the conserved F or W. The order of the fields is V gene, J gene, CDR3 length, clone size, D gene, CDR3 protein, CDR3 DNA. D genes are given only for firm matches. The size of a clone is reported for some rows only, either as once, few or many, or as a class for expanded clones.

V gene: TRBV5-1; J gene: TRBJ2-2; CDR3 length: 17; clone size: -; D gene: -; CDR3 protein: CASSLAHPGTNTGELFF; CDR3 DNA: TGCGCCAGCAGCTTAGCCCATCCGGGGACGAACACCGGGGAGCTGTTTTTT
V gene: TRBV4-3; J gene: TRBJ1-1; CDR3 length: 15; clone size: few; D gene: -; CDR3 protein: CASSQDPGINTEAFF; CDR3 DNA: TGCGCCAGCAGCCAAGATCCGGGAATAAACACTGAAGCTTTCTTT
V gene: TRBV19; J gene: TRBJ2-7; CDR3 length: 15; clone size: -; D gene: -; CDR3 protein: CATQRAGTDVYEQYF; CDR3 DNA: TGTGCCACCCAACGGGCGGGAACTGACGTCTACGAGCAGTACTTC
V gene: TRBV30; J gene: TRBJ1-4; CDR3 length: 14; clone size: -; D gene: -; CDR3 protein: CAWSVGRENEKLFF; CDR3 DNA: TGTGCCTGGAGCGTCGGACGGGAGAATGAAAAACTGTTTTTT
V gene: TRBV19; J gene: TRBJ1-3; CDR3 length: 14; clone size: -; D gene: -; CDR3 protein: CASSETGNGNTIYF; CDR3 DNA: TGTGCCAGTAGCGAAACAGGGAATGGAAACACCATATATTTT
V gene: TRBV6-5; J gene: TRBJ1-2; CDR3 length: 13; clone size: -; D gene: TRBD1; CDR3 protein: CASSYSQGYGYTF; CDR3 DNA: TGTGCCAGCAGTTACTCACAGGGGTATGGCTACACCTTC
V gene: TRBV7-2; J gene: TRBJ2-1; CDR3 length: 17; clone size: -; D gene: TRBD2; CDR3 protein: CASSPAGLATYILEQFF; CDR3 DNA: TGTGCCAGCAGCCCCGCGGGACTAGCGACCTATATACTCGAGCAGTTCTTC
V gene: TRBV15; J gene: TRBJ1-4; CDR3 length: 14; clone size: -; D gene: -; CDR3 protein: CATSRPSPREKLFF; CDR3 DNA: TGTGCCACCAGCAGACCTAGCCCCAGGGAAAAACTGTTTTTT
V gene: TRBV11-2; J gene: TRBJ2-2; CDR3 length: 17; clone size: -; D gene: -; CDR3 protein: CASSYTGAGLNTGELFF; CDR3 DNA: TGTGCCAGCAGCTATACTGGGGCGGGGCTGAACACCGGGGAGCTGTTTTTT
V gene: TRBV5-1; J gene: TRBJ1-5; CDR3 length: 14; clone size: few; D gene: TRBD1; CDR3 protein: CASSQGTGNQPQHF; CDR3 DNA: TGCGCCAGCAGCCAGGGGACAGGGAATCAGCCCCAGCATTTT
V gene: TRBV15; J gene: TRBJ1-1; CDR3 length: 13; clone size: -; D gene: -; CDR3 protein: CATSRVGESEAFF; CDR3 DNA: TGTGCCACCAGCAGAGTCGGGGAATCTGAAGCTTTCTTT
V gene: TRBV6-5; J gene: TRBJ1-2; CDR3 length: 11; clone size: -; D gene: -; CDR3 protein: CASSLGGAATF; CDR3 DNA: TGTGCCAGCAGTCTTGGGGGGGCAGCTACCTTC
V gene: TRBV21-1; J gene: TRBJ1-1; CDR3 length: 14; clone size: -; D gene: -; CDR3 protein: CASSKGQVNTEAFF; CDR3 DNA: TGTGCCAGCAGCAAGGGACAGGTAAACACTGAAGCTTTCTTT
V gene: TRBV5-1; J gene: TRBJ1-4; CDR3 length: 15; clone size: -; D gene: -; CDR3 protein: CASRRLQGTNEKLFF; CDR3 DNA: TGCGCCAGCAGACGCCTACAGGGCACTAATGAAAAACTGTTTTTT
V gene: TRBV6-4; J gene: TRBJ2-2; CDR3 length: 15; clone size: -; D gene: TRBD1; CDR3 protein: CASRPGQGSTGELFF; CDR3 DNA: TGTGCCAGCAGGCCGGGACAGGGAAGTACCGGGGAGCTGTTTTTT
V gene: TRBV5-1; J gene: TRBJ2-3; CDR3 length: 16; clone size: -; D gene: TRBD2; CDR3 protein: CASSRHEGGGTDTQYF; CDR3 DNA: TGCGCCAGCAGCCGCCACGAGGGAGGGGGCACAGATACGCAGTATTTT
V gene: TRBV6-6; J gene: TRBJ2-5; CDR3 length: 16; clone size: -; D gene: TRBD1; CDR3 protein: CASRPNRDRGGETQYF; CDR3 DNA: TGTGCCAGCAGACCCAACCGGGACAGGGGGGGAGAGACCCAGTACTTC
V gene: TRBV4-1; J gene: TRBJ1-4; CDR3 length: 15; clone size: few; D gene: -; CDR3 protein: CASSQLASGIEKLFF; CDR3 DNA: TGCGCCAGCAGCCAACTCGCGTCCGGGATTGAAAAACTGTTTTTT
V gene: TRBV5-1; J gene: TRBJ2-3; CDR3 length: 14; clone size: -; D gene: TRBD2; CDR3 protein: CASSSSGGTDTQYF; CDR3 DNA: TGCGCCAGCAGCTCATCGGGGGGGACAGATACGCAGTATTTT
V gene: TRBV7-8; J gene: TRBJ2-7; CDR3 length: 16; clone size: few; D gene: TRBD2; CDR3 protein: CASSPRRRGDNYEQYF; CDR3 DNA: TGTGCCAGCAGCCCAAGACGGCGGGGGGATAACTACGAGCAGTACTTC
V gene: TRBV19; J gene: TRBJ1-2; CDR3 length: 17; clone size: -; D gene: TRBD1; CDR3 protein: CASSLGLDRGSNYGYTF; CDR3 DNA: TGTGCCAGTAGTCTCGGACTCGACAGGGGAAGTAACTATGGCTACACCTTC
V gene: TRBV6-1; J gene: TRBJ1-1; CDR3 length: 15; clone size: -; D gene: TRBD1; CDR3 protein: CASTRTGSPTGEAFF; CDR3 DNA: TGTGCCAGCACCAGGACAGGATCCCCTACGGGTGAAGCTTTCTTT
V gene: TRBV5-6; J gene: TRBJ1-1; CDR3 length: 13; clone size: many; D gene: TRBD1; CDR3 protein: CASRLTGSTEAFF; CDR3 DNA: TGTGCCAGCAGATTGACAGGGAGCACTGAAGCTTTCTTT
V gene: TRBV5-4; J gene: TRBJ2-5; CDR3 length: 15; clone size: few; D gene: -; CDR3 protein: CASSSTSRTEETQYF; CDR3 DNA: TGTGCCAGCAGCTCGACTTCTAGGACAGAAGAGACCCAGTACTTC
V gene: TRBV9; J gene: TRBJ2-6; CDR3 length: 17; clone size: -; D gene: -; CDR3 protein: CASSVRIRGSGANVLTF; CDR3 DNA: TGTGCCAGCAGCGTACGCATTAGGGGGTCTGGGGCCAACGTCCTGACTTTC
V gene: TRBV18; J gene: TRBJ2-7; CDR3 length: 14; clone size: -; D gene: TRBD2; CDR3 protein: CASSPGLAGGEQYF; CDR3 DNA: TGTGCCAGCTCACCGGGACTAGCGGGAGGGGAGCAGTACTTC
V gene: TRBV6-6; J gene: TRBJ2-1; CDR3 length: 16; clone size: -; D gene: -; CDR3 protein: CASSSFFEASYNEQFF; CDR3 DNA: TGTGCCAGCAGTTCATTTTTTGAGGCTTCCTACAATGAGCAGTTCTTC
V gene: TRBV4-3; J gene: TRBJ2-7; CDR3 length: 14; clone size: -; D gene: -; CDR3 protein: CASSQRPGPYEQYF; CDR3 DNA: TGCGCCAGCAGCCAAAGGCCAGGCCCCTACGAGCAGTACTTC
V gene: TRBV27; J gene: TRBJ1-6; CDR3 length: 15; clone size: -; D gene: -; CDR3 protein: CASRLKTQGSSPLHF; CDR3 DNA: TGTGCCAGCAGGTTAAAGACCCAGGGAAGTTCACCCCTCCACTTT
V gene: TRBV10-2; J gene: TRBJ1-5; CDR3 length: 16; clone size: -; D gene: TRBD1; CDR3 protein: CASSRHRDRGNQPQHF; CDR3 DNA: TGCGCCAGCAGCCGACACCGGGACAGGGGCAATCAGCCCCAGCATTTT
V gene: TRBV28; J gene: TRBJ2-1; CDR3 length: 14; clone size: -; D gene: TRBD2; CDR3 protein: CAISSGRPHNEQFF; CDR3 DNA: TGTGCCATCTCTAGCGGGAGGCCCCACAATGAGCAGTTCTTC
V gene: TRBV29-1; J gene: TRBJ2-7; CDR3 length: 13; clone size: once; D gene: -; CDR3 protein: CSVVWDSPSGQYF; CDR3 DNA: TGCAGCGTTGTATGGGACTCCCCCTCAGGGCAGTACTTC
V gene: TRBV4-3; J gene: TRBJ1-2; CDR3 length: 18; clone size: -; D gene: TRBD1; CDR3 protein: CASSQDRGLGTGESGYTF; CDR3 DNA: TGCGCCAGCAGCCAAGATCGGGGACTTGGGACAGGCGAATCTGGCTACACCTTC
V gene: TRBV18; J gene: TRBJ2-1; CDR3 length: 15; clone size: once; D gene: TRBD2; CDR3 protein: CASSLGLAVLNEQFF; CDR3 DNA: TGTGCCAGCTCGCTGGGGCTAGCGGTGCTCAATGAGCAGTTCTTC
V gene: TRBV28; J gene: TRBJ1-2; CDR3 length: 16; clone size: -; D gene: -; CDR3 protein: CASSLLGGESNYGYTF; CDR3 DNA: TGTGCCAGCAGTTTACTCGGAGGGGAGTCCAACTATGGCTACACCTTC
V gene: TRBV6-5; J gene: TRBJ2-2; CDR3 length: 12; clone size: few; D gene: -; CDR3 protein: CASLPGTGELFF; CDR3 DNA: TGTGCCAGCTTACCCGGGACCGGGGAGCTGTTTTTT
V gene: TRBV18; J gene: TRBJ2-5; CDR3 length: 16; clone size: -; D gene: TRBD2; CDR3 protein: CASSTLAGGYQETQYF; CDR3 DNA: TGTGCCAGCTCAACACTAGCGGGGGGCTACCAAGAGACCCAGTACTTC
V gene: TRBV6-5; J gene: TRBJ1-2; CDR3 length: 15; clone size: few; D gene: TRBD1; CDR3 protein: CASSYSDRGWDGYTF; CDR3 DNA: TGTGCCAGCAGTTACTCTGACAGGGGCTGGGATGGCTACACCTTC
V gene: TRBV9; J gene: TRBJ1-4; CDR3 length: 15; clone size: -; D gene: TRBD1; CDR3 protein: CASSGSRDRSEKLFF; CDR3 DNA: TGTGCCAGCAGCGGATCCCGGGACAGAAGTGAAAAACTGTTTTTT
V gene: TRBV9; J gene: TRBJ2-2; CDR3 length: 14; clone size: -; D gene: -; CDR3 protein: CASSVGGSTGELFF; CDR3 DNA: TGTGCCAGCAGCGTAGGTGGGAGCACCGGGGAGCTGTTTTTT
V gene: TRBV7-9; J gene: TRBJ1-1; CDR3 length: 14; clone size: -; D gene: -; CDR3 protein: CASSLAGGSTEAFF; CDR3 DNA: TGTGCCAGCAGCTTAGCGGGAGGAAGCACTGAAGCTTTCTTT
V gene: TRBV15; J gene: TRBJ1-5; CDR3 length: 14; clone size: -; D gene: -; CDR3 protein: CATSRVGANQPQHF; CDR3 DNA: TGTGCCACCAGCAGAGTGGGGGCGAATCAGCCCCAGCATTTT
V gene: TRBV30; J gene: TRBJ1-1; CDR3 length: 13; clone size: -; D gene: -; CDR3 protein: CAWSRGADTEAFF; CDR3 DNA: TGTGCCTGGAGCCGCGGTGCGGACACTGAAGCTTTCTTT
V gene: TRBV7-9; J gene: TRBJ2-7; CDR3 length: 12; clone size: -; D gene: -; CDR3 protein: CASSLAGGEQYF; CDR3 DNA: TGTGCCAGCAGCTTAGCGGGGGGCGAGCAGTACTTC
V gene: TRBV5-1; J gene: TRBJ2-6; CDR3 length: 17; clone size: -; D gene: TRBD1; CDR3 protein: CASSLSTGASGANVLTF; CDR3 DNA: TGCGCCAGCAGCTTGTCGACAGGGGCATCTGGGGCCAACGTCCTGACTTTC
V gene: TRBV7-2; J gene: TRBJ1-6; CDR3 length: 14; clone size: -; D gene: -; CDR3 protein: CASSQETRASPLHF; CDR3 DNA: TGTGCCAGCAGTCAAGAGACCAGGGCCTCACCCCTCCACTTT